This T cell receptor (beta chain) was recorded in a study of glioma-infiltrating T cells after dendritic cell vaccination. This sample's time point: after dendritic cell vaccination, including at tumor progression/relapse. This CDR3 is built from 14 residues. Trimming removed 1 base from V and 4 bases from J, with 8 bases in between. Germline CDR1 SEHNR, CDR2 FQNEAQ (reference sequence). Assay used: immunoSEQ multiplex PCR; TCRdb lists only in-frame clones, some missing. The data hold 65,000 or so clones, with 86% observed a single time. The specimen comprised blood, sampled after dendritic cell vaccination. The chain employs TRBV7-9 and TRBJ1-5; no clear D. The sequence derives from a human donor with glioblastoma. The CDR3 region is CASSLVDGNQPQHF. The CDR3 DNA reads as TGTGCCAGCAGCTTAGTCGACGGGAATCAGCCCCAGCATTTT.